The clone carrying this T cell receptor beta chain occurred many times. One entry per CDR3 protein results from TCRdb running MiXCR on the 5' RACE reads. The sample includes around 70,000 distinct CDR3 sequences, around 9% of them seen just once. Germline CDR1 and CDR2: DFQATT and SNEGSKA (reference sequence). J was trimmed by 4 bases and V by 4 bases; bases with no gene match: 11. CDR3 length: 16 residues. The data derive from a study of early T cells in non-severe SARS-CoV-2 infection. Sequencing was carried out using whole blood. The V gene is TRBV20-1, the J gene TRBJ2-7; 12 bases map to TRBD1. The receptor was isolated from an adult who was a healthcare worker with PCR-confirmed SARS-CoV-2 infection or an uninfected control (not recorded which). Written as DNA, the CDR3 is TGCAGTGCTACGGGACCCGGGACAGGGGGCGATTACGAGCAGTACTTC. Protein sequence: CSATGPGTGGDYEQYF.